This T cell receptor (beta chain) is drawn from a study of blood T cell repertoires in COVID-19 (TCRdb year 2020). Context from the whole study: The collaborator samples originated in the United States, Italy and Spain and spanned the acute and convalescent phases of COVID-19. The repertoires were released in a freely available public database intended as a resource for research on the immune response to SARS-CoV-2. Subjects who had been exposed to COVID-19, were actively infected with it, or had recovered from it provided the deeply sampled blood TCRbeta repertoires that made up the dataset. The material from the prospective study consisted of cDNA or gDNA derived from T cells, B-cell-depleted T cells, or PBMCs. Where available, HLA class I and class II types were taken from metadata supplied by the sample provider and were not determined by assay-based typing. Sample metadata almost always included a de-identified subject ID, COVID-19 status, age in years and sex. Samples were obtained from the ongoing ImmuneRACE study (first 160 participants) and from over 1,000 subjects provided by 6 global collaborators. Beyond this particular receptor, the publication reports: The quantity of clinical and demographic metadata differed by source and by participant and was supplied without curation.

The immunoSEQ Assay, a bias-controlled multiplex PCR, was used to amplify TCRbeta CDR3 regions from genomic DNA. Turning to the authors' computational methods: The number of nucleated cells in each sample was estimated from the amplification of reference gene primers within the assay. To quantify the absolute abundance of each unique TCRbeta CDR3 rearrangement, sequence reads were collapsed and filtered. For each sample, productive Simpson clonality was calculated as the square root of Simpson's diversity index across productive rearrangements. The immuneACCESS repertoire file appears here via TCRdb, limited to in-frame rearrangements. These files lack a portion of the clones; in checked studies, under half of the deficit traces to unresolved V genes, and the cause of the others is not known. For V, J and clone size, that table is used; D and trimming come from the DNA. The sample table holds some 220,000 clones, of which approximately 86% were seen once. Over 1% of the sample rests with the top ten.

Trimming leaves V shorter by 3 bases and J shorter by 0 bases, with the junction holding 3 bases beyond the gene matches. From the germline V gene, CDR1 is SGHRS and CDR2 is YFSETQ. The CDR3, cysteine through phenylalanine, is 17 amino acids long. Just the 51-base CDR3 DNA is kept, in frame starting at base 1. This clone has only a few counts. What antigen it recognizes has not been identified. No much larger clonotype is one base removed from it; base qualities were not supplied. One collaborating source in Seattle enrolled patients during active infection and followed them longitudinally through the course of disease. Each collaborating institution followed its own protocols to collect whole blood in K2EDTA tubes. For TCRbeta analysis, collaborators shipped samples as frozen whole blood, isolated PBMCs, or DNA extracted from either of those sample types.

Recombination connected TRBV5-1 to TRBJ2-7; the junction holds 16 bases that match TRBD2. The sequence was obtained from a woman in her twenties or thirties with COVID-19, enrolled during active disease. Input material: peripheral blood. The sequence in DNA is TGCGCCAGCAGCTCCGGGACTAGCGGGAGGGTCTCCTACGAGCAGTACTTC. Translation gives CASSSGTSGRVSYEQYF. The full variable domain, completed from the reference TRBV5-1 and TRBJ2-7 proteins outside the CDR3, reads KAGVTQTPRYLIKTRGQQVTLSCSPISGHRSVSWYQQTPGQGLQFLFEYFSETQRNKGNFPGRFSGRQFSNSRSEMNVSTLELGDSALYLCASSSGTSGRVSYEQYFGPGTRLTVT.